Listed here is a single T cell receptor (beta chain). The antigen is undetermined. V lost 8 bases and J 5 bases, leaving 25 bases between the germline ends. Germline assignment: CDR1 ENHRY and CDR2 SYGVKD. This CDR3 contains 17 residues. Time point in this sample: cycle 4 day 1 (C4D1), after five to seven weeks of nivolumab. The patients all showed relapse after autologous stem cell transplantation, while their brentuximab vedotin exposure varied. This sample was taken from a study of PD-1 blockade in classical Hodgkin lymphoma. Assay: immunoSEQ multiplex PCR; the TCRdb copy retains only in-frame clones and omits some. The table records about 64,000 clones, around 90% of them present only once. Study findings and constraints: Initiation of nivolumab under 1 year after ASCT led to exclusion of patients. Whoever responded completely had baseline diversity much like that seen in newly diagnosed patients.

The sequence was obtained from a human donor with classical Hodgkin lymphoma. The chain uses TRBV10-3 and TRBJ2-1; the D call may be TRBD1 or TRBD2 (7 bases each). The source was peripheral blood mononuclear cells (PBMCs), collected before the fourth cycle of nivolumab. The CDR3 loop reads CAIGLRGREKANNEQFF. The CDR3 DNA sequence: TGTGCCATCGGCCTCAGGGGGAGGGAGAAAGCCAACAATGAGCAGTTCTTC.